These T cell receptor beta chains were read from a single sample in a study of control samples from healthy donors and cancer patients. The repertoire was sequenced with immunoSEQ multiplex PCR; TCRdb's copy has only in-frame clones and lacks some. This table holds more than 100,000 clones, 75% to 95% found once. Sample: blood. The receptors stem from a man between 18 and 29 years old in good health. Both conserved end residues are part of each CDR3. D genes are given only for firm matches. A row's size may be missing; if present it is once, few, many or a size class.

CDR3: CASSALAGGLNEQFF
DNA: TGTGCCAGCAGTGCCTTAGCGGGGGGGCTCAATGAGCAGTTCTTC
D: TRBD2
size: NA
V: TRBV2
J: TRBJ2-1

CDR3: CASSPYEGDTEAFF
DNA: TGTGCCAGCAGCCCGTATGAAGGGGACACTGAAGCTTTCTTT
D: NA
size: NA
V: TRBV7-6
J: TRBJ1-1

CDR3: CASSQGTGGLETEAFF
DNA: TGTGCCAGCAGCCAAGGGACAGGGGGCTTGGAGACTGAAGCTTTCTTT
D: TRBD1
size: NA
V: TRBV14
J: TRBJ1-1

CDR3: CASSEGTGETEAFF
DNA: TGTGCCAGCAGCGAAGGGACAGGGGAGACTGAAGCTTTCTTT
D: TRBD1
size: NA
V: TRBV7-3
J: TRBJ1-1

CDR3: CASSYRDTYEQYF
DNA: TGTGCCAGCAGTTACCGGGACACCTACGAGCAGTACTTC
D: NA
size: NA
V: TRBV6-2/TRBV6-3
J: TRBJ2-7

CDR3: CASSLRATGELFF
DNA: TGTGCCAGCAGCTTAAGGGCTACCGGGGAGCTGTTTTTT
D: NA
size: NA
V: TRBV7-3
J: TRBJ2-2

CDR3: CASSFRQEETQYF
DNA: TGTGCCAGCAGCTTTAGACAGGAAGAGACCCAGTACTTC
D: NA
size: NA
V: TRBV11-3
J: TRBJ2-5

CDR3: CASTPAPAGTEAFF
DNA: TGTGCCAGTACCCCGGCCCCGGCGGGCACTGAAGCTTTCTTT
D: NA
size: NA
V: TRBV19
J: TRBJ1-1

CDR3: CASSEVGRGVETQYF
DNA: TGTGCCAGCAGTGAAGTCGGGCGGGGGGTCGAGACCCAGTACTTC
D: TRBD2
size: once
V: TRBV6-1
J: TRBJ2-5

CDR3: CSAIAGDTQYF
DNA: TGCAGTGCTATAGCCGGAGATACGCAGTATTTT
D: NA
size: NA
V: TRBV20-1
J: TRBJ2-3

CDR3: CASSLPRAGSPNYGYTF
DNA: TGTGCCAGCAGCCTCCCCAGAGCAGGAAGCCCTAACTATGGCTACACCTTC
D: NA
size: NA
V: TRBV7-8
J: TRBJ1-2

CDR3: CASSLGGTGLYEQYF
DNA: TGCGCCAGCAGCTTGGGGGGGACTGGGCTCTACGAGCAGTACTTC
D: NA
size: NA
V: TRBV5-1
J: TRBJ2-7

CDR3: CASSGTFNQPQHF
DNA: TGTGCCAGCAGCGGAACCTTCAATCAGCCCCAGCATTTT
D: NA
size: NA
V: TRBV27
J: TRBJ1-5

CDR3: CASSGRNEKLFF
DNA: TGTGCCAGCAGCGGACGAAATGAAAAACTGTTTTTT
D: NA
size: NA
V: TRBV7-9
J: TRBJ1-4

CDR3: CASSPGGGGKHF
DNA: TGTGCCAGCAGCCCGGGCGGGGGGGGGAAGCATTTT
D: NA
size: NA
V: TRBV3-1/TRBV3-2
J: TRBJ1-5

CDR3: CASSFTGSGNTIYF
DNA: TGCGCCAGCAGCTTCACAGGCTCTGGAAACACCATATATTTT
D: NA
size: NA
V: TRBV5-1
J: TRBJ1-3

CDR3: CASSPGREKIFSTEAFF
DNA: TGTGCCAGCTCCCCCGGGCGCGAGAAGATCTTTAGCACTGAAGCTTTCTTT
D: NA
size: NA
V: TRBV5-4
J: TRBJ1-1

CDR3: CASGSTIQGTDTQYF
DNA: TGTGCTAGTGGTTCCACTATACAGGGGACAGATACGCAGTATTTT
D: TRBD1
size: few
V: TRBV12-5
J: TRBJ2-3

CDR3: CASSYYQLSNYGYTF
DNA: TGTGCCAGCAGTTACTACCAACTTTCTAACTATGGCTACACCTTC
D: NA
size: few
V: TRBV6-5
J: TRBJ1-2

CDR3: CAISGQGRGVDTQYF
DNA: TGTGCCATCAGTGGACAGGGTAGGGGAGTAGATACGCAGTATTTT
D: TRBD1
size: NA
V: TRBV10-3
J: TRBJ2-3

CDR3: CASSSNRGRDYGYTF
DNA: TGCGCCAGCAGCTCTAACAGGGGGCGCGACTATGGCTACACCTTC
D: TRBD1
size: NA
V: TRBV5-1
J: TRBJ1-2

CDR3: CASSEQQDNQPQHF
DNA: TGTGCCAGCAGTGAACAACAGGACAATCAGCCCCAGCATTTT
D: NA
size: NA
V: TRBV6-1
J: TRBJ1-5

CDR3: CASSPGPMNTEAFF
DNA: TGTGCCAGCAGCCCGGGCCCTATGAACACTGAAGCTTTCTTT
D: NA
size: NA
V: TRBV14
J: TRBJ1-1

CDR3: CASSGDRGSATNEKLFF
DNA: TGTGCCAGCAGCGGCGACAGGGGGTCTGCAACTAATGAAAAACTGTTTTTT
D: TRBD1
size: NA
V: TRBV9
J: TRBJ1-4

CDR3: CASSLGQVHTEAFF
DNA: TGTGCCAGCAGCTTAGGTCAGGTTCACACTGAAGCTTTCTTT
D: NA
size: NA
V: TRBV11-2
J: TRBJ1-1

CDR3: CASSEQGAGTEAFF
DNA: TGTGCCAGCAGTGAACAGGGGGCAGGCACTGAAGCTTTCTTT
D: TRBD1
size: NA
V: TRBV6-1
J: TRBJ1-1

CDR3: CATSRRGTEAFF
DNA: TGTGCCACCAGCAGACGAGGGACTGAAGCTTTCTTT
D: NA
size: few
V: TRBV15
J: TRBJ1-1

CDR3: CSARGDGEAFF
DNA: TGCAGTGCTAGAGGGGACGGTGAAGCTTTCTTT
D: NA
size: NA
V: TRBV20-1
J: TRBJ1-1

CDR3: CAWSVARGPRSNTEAFF
DNA: TGTGCCTGGAGTGTAGCTAGAGGGCCTCGTTCGAACACTGAAGCTTTCTTT
D: NA
size: NA
V: TRBV30
J: TRBJ1-1

CDR3: CASTVRMGNTEAFF
DNA: TGTGCCAGTACCGTGCGTATGGGAAACACTGAAGCTTTCTTT
D: NA
size: NA
V: TRBV19
J: TRBJ1-1

CDR3: CASSVWDRRDQPQHF
DNA: TGTGCCAGCAGCGTATGGGACAGAAGAGATCAGCCCCAGCATTTT
D: TRBD1
size: NA
V: TRBV9
J: TRBJ1-5

CDR3: CASSLGVAGFNEQFF
DNA: TGCGCCAGCTCCCTGGGGGTAGCGGGGTTCAATGAGCAGTTCTTC
D: TRBD2
size: NA
V: TRBV5-1
J: TRBJ2-1

CDR3: CASSLSGQDYGYTF
DNA: TGTGCCAGCAGTTTGTCGGGACAGGACTATGGCTACACCTTC
D: TRBD1
size: NA
V: TRBV27
J: TRBJ1-2

CDR3: CASSLTSGETQYF
DNA: TGTGCCAGCAGCCTTACTAGCGGGGAGACCCAGTACTTC
D: TRBD2
size: once
V: TRBV7-2
J: TRBJ2-5

CDR3: CASSSGPPVKTQYF
DNA: TGTGCCAGCAGTTCGGGGCCGCCGGTGAAGACCCAGTACTTC
D: NA
size: NA
V: TRBV6-5
J: TRBJ2-5

CDR3: CASSNPRGTGYTF
DNA: TGTGCCAGCAGCAACCCCCGGGGTACGGGCTACACCTTC
D: NA
size: NA
V: TRBV7-9
J: TRBJ1-2

CDR3: CASRRTGKTYEQYF
DNA: TGTGCCAGCAGGAGGACAGGCAAAACCTACGAGCAGTACTTC
D: TRBD1
size: NA
V: TRBV6-5
J: TRBJ2-7

CDR3: CSVGGVANTEAFF
DNA: TGCAGCGTTGGCGGGGTAGCGAACACTGAAGCTTTCTTT
D: NA
size: NA
V: TRBV29-1
J: TRBJ1-1

CDR3: CASSLSGPQETQYF
DNA: TGTGCCAGCAGCTTGTCAGGTCCTCAAGAGACCCAGTACTTC
D: NA
size: NA
V: TRBV5-5
J: TRBJ2-5

CDR3: CASSPYSRTHNEQFF
DNA: TGTGCCAGCAGCCCCTACTCGAGGACCCACAATGAGCAGTTCTTC
D: NA
size: NA
V: TRBV5-6
J: TRBJ2-1

CDR3: CASSFQETQYF
DNA: TGTGCCAGCAGCTTTCAAGAGACCCAGTACTTC
D: NA
size: NA
V: TRBV5-4
J: TRBJ2-5

CDR3: CASRRDPGQELYGYTF
DNA: TGTGCCAGCAGACGGGACCCGGGACAGGAGCTCTATGGCTACACCTTC
D: TRBD1
size: NA
V: TRBV11-2
J: TRBJ1-2

CDR3: CASIPTMGNTEAFF
DNA: TGTGCCAGCATCCCTACCATGGGGAACACTGAAGCTTTCTTT
D: NA
size: NA
V: TRBV7-9
J: TRBJ1-1

CDR3: CASSLGGPQAFF
DNA: TGTGCCAGCAGCTTAGGGGGCCCACAAGCTTTCTTT
D: NA
size: once
V: TRBV11-2
J: TRBJ1-1

CDR3: CASSSRQGGGYTF
DNA: TGTGCCAGCTCATCAAGACAGGGAGGGGGCTACACCTTC
D: TRBD1
size: NA
V: TRBV18
J: TRBJ1-2

CDR3: CASSRLAGNEQFF
DNA: TGTGCCAGCAGTCGACTAGCTGGCAATGAGCAGTTCTTC
D: TRBD2
size: NA
V: TRBV2
J: TRBJ2-1

CDR3: CATSRDSGGNYGYTF
DNA: TGTGCCACCAGCAGAGATTCAGGGGGAAACTATGGCTACACCTTC
D: TRBD1
size: NA
V: TRBV15
J: TRBJ1-2

CDR3: CASSVRTGEFETQYF
DNA: TGTGCCAGCAGCGTTCGGACAGGGGAGTTTGAGACCCAGTACTTC
D: TRBD1
size: NA
V: TRBV9
J: TRBJ2-5

CDR3: CAISESTGKDTIYF
DNA: TGTGCCATCAGTGAGTCGACAGGGAAGGACACCATATATTTT
D: TRBD1
size: once
V: TRBV10-3
J: TRBJ1-3

CDR3: CAWRTGPYNEQFF
DNA: TGTGCCTGGAGGACAGGGCCCTACAATGAGCAGTTCTTC
D: TRBD1
size: NA
V: TRBV30
J: TRBJ2-1

CDR3: CASSPPGQGAVNEKLFF
DNA: TGTGCCAGCAGCCCGCCGGGACAGGGGGCTGTTAATGAAAAACTGTTTTTT
D: TRBD1
size: NA
V: TRBV7-9
J: TRBJ1-4

CDR3: CASSPPAGQGYEQYF
DNA: TGTGCCAGCTCACCACCGGCAGGACAGGGCTACGAGCAGTACTTC
D: TRBD1
size: NA
V: TRBV18
J: TRBJ2-7

CDR3: CASTAGTRTEAFF
DNA: TGTGCCAGCACCGCGGGCACCCGCACAGAAGCTTTCTTT
D: NA
size: NA
V: TRBV6-6
J: TRBJ1-1

CDR3: CASSPWAGGDQPQHF
DNA: TGCGCCAGCAGCCCGTGGGCAGGGGGAGATCAGCCCCAGCATTTT
D: TRBD1
size: NA
V: TRBV5-1
J: TRBJ1-5